These 23 T cell receptor beta chains were sequenced from one sample in a study of regulatory dendritic cells for organ transplantation. The method was immunoSEQ multiplex PCR; TCRdb's version includes in-frame clones alone and lacks a portion of them. The repertoire consists of roughly 27,000 clones, with 82% occurring once and the leading ten covering around 0.4%. Sequencing was carried out using naive CD8+ T cells from blood. Subset defined: CD45RA+ naive T cells. These TCRs come from a human donor in good health.

V is TRBV7-9 and J is TRBJ2-1, with TRBD2 matching 11 bases. Germline V gene data show CDR1 as SEHNR and CDR2 as FQNEAQ (reference sequence). With V trimmed by 7 bases and J by 5 bases, 7 bases remained unmatched. This CDR3 region has 15 residues. For the CDR3, the DNA is TGTGCCAGCACCCAGGCACTAGCGGGGGACAATGAGCAGTTCTTC. This sequence encodes CASTQALAGDNEQFF. Variable domain in full (rest from reference TRBV7-9 and TRBJ2-1): DTGVSQNPRHKITKRGQNVTFRCDPISEHNRLYWYRQTLGQGPEFLTYFQNEAQLEKSRLLSDRFSAERPKGSFSTLEIQRTEQGDSAMYLCASTQALAGDNEQFFGPGTRLTVL.

The V call is TRBV14, the J call TRBJ2-7; D is possibly TRBD2 (5 bases). Germline V lookup: CDR1 SGHDN, CDR2 FVKESK. Trimming removed 3 bases at V and 4 bases at J, with 16 bases between. The CDR3 is 15 amino acids. CDR3 loop: CASSQGVLTVYEQYF. CDR3 nucleotides: TGTGCCAGCAGCCAGGGAGTTCTCACTGTTTACGAGCAGTACTTC. The variable domain in full, completed from reference TRBV14 and TRBJ2-7, reads EAGVTQFPSHSVIEKGQTVTLRCDPISGHDNLYWYRRVMGKEIKFLLHFVKESKQDESGMPNNRFLAERTGGTYSTLKVQPAELEDSGVYFCASSQGVLTVYEQYFGPGTRLTVT.

The V gene is TRBV9, the J gene TRBJ1-5; possible D gene TRBD1, 5 bases. V was pared by 0 bases and J by 6 bases, with 13 bases between. Germline V gives CDR1 SGDLS, CDR2 YYNGEE. This CDR3 comprises 15 residues. In DNA, the CDR3 is TGTGCCAGCAGCGTAGATGGGGGGGTAGGTCAGCCCCAGCATTTT. Its translation: CASSVDGGVGQPQHF.

This clone was seen only once. This sequence joins TRBV7-9 and TRBJ2-7; 8 bases are shared with TRBD2. The CDR3 totals 15 residues. The J segment lost 0 bases and the V segment lost 5 bases, leaving 6 bases of the junction unmatched. Germline V gene data show CDR1 as SEHNR and CDR2 as FQNEAQ (reference sequence). CDR3 region: CASSPTSGHSYEQYF. The CDR3 DNA reads as TGTGCCAGCAGCCCTACTAGCGGACACTCCTACGAGCAGTACTTC.

V and J are TRBV12-5 and TRBJ2-7; 8 nucleotides line up with TRBD1. Germline V lookup: CDR1 LGHNT, CDR2 FRNRAP. CDR3 size: 15 residues. V shed 4 bases and J 0 bases; nucleotides not matched to a gene: 5. The CDR3 DNA is TGTGCTAGTGGTTCCACCGGACAGGGCTCCTACGAGCAGTACTTC. Its translation is CASGSTGQGSYEQYF.

This chain uses TRBV7-9 with TRBJ1-5; TRBD1 matches at 7 bases. The V gene end was trimmed by 4 bases and the J gene end by 6 bases; junction bases not matched to a gene: 6. This CDR3 has 14 residues. CDR1 and CDR2 (germline): SEHNR, FQNEAQ (reference sequence). In nucleotides, the CDR3 is TGTGCCAGCAGCTACGACAGGGAAGGTCAGCCCCAGCATTTT. Its protein product is CASSYDREGQPQHF.

This chain uses TRBV13 with TRBJ2-5; 10 bases line up with TRBD2. The CDR3 is 17 residues long. Germline trimming cut 3 bases from V and 0 bases from J; bases unmatched to any gene: 7. CDR1 and CDR2 (germline): PRHDT, FYEKMQ (reference sequence). The CDR3 protein is CASSFLGAGGHQETQYF. The CDR3, as DNA: TGTGCCAGCAGCTTTCTTGGAGCGGGGGGGCACCAAGAGACCCAGTACTTC.

This clone was found a few times. The CDR3 is CASSQDPGLYTGELFF. CDR3 coding DNA: TGCGCCAGCAGCCAAGATCCAGGATTGTACACCGGGGAGCTGTTTTTT. This rearrangement joins TRBV4-1 to TRBJ2-2; D gene unclear. Germline assignment: CDR1 MGHRA and CDR2 YSYEKL. The CDR3 length is 16 residues. Trimming stripped 0 bases from V and 3 bases from J, with 11 bases between.

This clone was observed once. The CDR3 spells CASSLGQGEQPQHF. Written as DNA, the CDR3 is TGTGCCAGCAGCTTGGGGCAGGGCGAGCAGCCCCAGCATTTT. The rearrangement uses TRBV5-6 and TRBJ1-5; perhaps TRBD1 as D (5 bases). The length of the CDR3 is 14 residues. Germline V gene lookup returns CDR1 SGHDT and CDR2 YYEEEE. V was cut by 0 bases and J by 7 bases, with 11 bases left in between.

The chain uses TRBV6-1 and TRBJ2-7, with 9 bases lining up with TRBD1. J was trimmed by 4 bases and V by 3 bases; bases with no gene match: 7. This CDR3 is 15 amino acids long. The germline V gene has CDR1 MNHNS and CDR2 SASEGT. This CDR3 reads CASSEAGTGRYEQYF. The CDR3 nucleotides read TGTGCCAGCAGTGAGGCCGGGACAGGGCGGTACGAGCAGTACTTC.

The rearrangement uses TRBV6-8 and TRBJ2-6; perhaps TRBD1 as D (5 bases). The CDR3 is 19 residues long. Trimming left V 5 bases short and J 0 bases short, with 20 bases between. CDR1 is MNHGY and CDR2 is SAAAGT in the germline V gene. CDR3 loop: CASSPKKEQASSGANVLTF. For the CDR3, the DNA is TGTGCCAGCAGTCCCAAGAAAGAACAGGCAAGCTCTGGGGCCAACGTCCTGACTTTC.

This chain connects TRBV7-9 to TRBJ1-2; D is unresolved. The CDR3 consists of 13 residues. Looked up from germline, CDR1 is SEHNR and CDR2 is FQNEAQ (reference sequence). V shed 5 bases and J shed 5 bases, with 12 bases lying between them. In DNA form, the CDR3 reads TGTGCCAGCAGCCCCCCGGAGACTTATGGCTACACCTTC. It yields the protein CASSPPETYGYTF.

The chain carries TRBV9 and TRBJ2-7; TRBD1 might be the D (5 bases). V shed 0 bases and J shed 5 bases, with 12 bases lying between them. The CDR3 runs to 14 residues. CDR1 and CDR2 (germline): SGDLS, YYNGEE. The chain's CDR3 is CASSVGTRGDEQYF. CDR3 sequence (DNA): TGTGCCAGCAGCGTAGGGACAAGGGGCGACGAGCAGTACTTC.

The chain employs TRBV5-6 and TRBJ1-2, with unresolved D. V was trimmed by 0 bases and J by 5 bases, leaving 11 bases between them. This CDR3 is 14 amino acids long. CDR1 is SGHDT and CDR2 is YYEEEE in the germline V gene. The CDR3 DNA reads TGTGCCAGCAGCTTGGTGTCCCCCTCGTATGGCTACACCTTC. Protein: CASSLVSPSYGYTF.

The chain employs TRBV15 and TRBJ2-3; 7 nucleotides agree with TRBD1. Germline CDR1 is LNHNV and CDR2 is YYDKDF (reference sequence). V gave up 8 bases and J gave up 6 bases; unmatched junction bases: 14. The CDR3 extends over 15 amino acids. CDR3 DNA: TGTGCCACCGGAATAAGGGGGCCCAGCGCCGATACGCAGTATTTT. As protein: CATGIRGPSADTQYF.

The chain combines TRBV6-6 with TRBJ1-5; 8 positions agree with TRBD1. Germline values: CDR1 MNHNY, CDR2 SVGAGI (reference sequence). V lost 2 bases and J lost 3; bases outside the gene matches: 6. The CDR3 is made up of 16 amino acids. In DNA, the CDR3 is TGTGCCAGCAGTTACAGGACAGGGTCGGACAATCAGCCCCAGCATTTT. It is translated as CASSYRTGSDNQPQHF.

This clone has just one count. The chain carries TRBV5-6 and TRBJ1-4, with 8 bases fitting TRBD1. The germline gives CDR1 SGHDT, CDR2 YYEEEE. With 1 base clipped from V and 12 bases from J, the junction kept 11 bases outside the gene matches. CDR3 length: 15 residues. The CDR3 region is CASSLSDRGRGELFF. CDR3 sequence (DNA): TGTGCCAGCAGCTTGTCCGACAGGGGTCGGGGGGAACTGTTTTTT. Supplemented by reference TRBV5-6 and TRBJ1-4, the full variable domain reads DAGVTQSPTHLIKTRGQQVTLRCSPKSGHDTVSWYQQALGQGPQFIFQYYEEEERQRGNFPDRFSGHQFPNYSSELNVNALLLGDSALYLCASSLSDRGRGELFFGSGTQLSVL.

This sequence joins TRBV11-3 and TRBJ1-1; 7 bases align to TRBD1. CDR3 size: 14 residues. The germline CDR1 and CDR2 sequences are SGHNT and YENEEA. V gave up 8 bases and J gave up 0 bases; unmatched junction bases: 6. CDR3 nucleotide sequence: TGTGCCAGCGGGATGACAGGGATGAACACTGAAGCTTTCTTT. Its translation is CASGMTGMNTEAFF.

This clone has only a few counts. CDR3 protein: CASRRGQGNTGELFF. CDR3 DNA sequence: TGTGCCAGCAGGAGGGGACAGGGGAACACCGGGGAGCTGTTTTTT. The chain employs TRBV5-6 and TRBJ2-2; 9 bases line up with TRBD1. Germline V gene sequence: CDR1 SGHDT, CDR2 YYEEEE. The CDR3 length is 15 residues. J lost 1 base, V lost 5 bases, and 3 bases had no gene match.

The chain uses TRBV27 and TRBJ2-7, with a possible D match to TRBD1 (5 bases). Germline lookup yields CDR1 MNHEY and CDR2 SMNVEV (reference sequence). Trimming removed 0 bases from V and 2 bases from J, with 14 bases in between. The CDR3 loop spans 16 amino acids. In nucleotides, the CDR3 is TGTGCCAGCAGTTTATCGGTCAAGGGGATGGCCTACGAGCAGTACTTC. It codes for CASSLSVKGMAYEQYF.

The chain has TRBV6-6 and TRBJ2-5, with 8 positions matching TRBD2. The V gene end was trimmed by 8 bases and the J gene end by 6 bases; junction bases not matched to a gene: 11. This CDR3 is built from 14 residues. Germline CDR1 MNHNY, CDR2 SVGAGI (reference sequence). CDR3 protein: CASSGGPDPKTQYF. The CDR3 bases are TGTGCCAGCTCGGGGGGGCCGGACCCCAAGACCCAGTACTTC.

This chain links TRBV19 with TRBJ1-2; 9 positions match TRBD1. The CDR3 consists of 14 residues. Germline CDR1 and CDR2: LNHDA and SQIVND (reference sequence). Trimming at V came to 2 bases and at J to 2 bases, leaving 0 bases not matched to a gene. CDR3 region: CASSITGGNYGYTF. The CDR3 DNA reads TGTGCCAGTAGTATAACAGGGGGCAACTATGGCTACACCTTC.

The chain links TRBV4-1 to TRBJ2-7, with 10 nucleotides matching TRBD2. Germline V gene data show CDR1 as MGHRA and CDR2 as YSYEKL. Trimming removed 1 base from V and 3 bases from J; junction bases left unmatched: 9. This CDR3 has 17 residues. The CDR3 loop is CASSQVSSGGAFYEQYF. The DNA for the CDR3 is TGCGCCAGCAGCCAAGTAAGCAGCGGGGGGGCCTTCTACGAGCAGTACTTC.